The TCR beta chain described here comes from a study of CD8+ T cells in alopecia areata. cDNA prepared by RNA extraction and subsequent reverse transcription served as the template for sequencing. TCRdb's copy holds only in-frame clones and misses some; the assay was immunoSEQ multiplex PCR. This table has around 140,000 clones, 51% appearing once. The germline CDR1 and CDR2 sequences are SSHAT and FNYEAQ (reference sequence). This CDR3 is built from 16 residues. Regarding this clone: Germline and junction disagree at one end, which may indicate a read error.

This TCR derives from a human donor with alopecia areata. The chain joins TRBV7-7 to TRBJ2-5, with TRBD1 matching over 11 bases. This specimen was CD4+ T cells sorted from blood, taken at week 0. The chain's CDR3 is CASSPLRTGGRETQYF. The DNA of the CDR3 is TGTGCTAGCAGCCCACTACGGACAGGGGGCAGGGAGACCCAGTACTTC.